This TCR beta chain was obtained from a study of blood T cells in healthy people across ages. Notes on the study in general: Investigators treated diversity estimates from one million T cells as underestimates. It was found that TCR beta diversity correlated strongly with the percentage of naive T cells. Roughly linear declines in TCR beta diversity per million T cells occurred with age.

Alongside a J-beta primer mix, a sample-barcoded 5' primer served in a second PCR lasting about 6 to 12 cycles. TCRdb analysed the 5' RACE reads with MiXCR anew, one entry per CDR3 protein. The table records 1.8 million or so distinct CDR3 sequences, roughly two fifths of them present only once. Comments on this clonotype: Antigen unknown.

This CDR3 has 15 residues. Trimming took 1 base from V and 7 from J, leaving 11 bases between them. Looked up from germline, CDR1 is SGHTA and CDR2 is FQGTGA. Sequenced sample: blood. V is TRBV7-3 and J is TRBJ1-6, with D maybe TRBD1 (5 bases). The sequence was obtained from a human donor in good health. CDR3 bases: TGTGCCAGCAGCTTAATGGGGCCAGGGAATTCACCCCTCCACTTT. The encoded protein is CASSLMGPGNSPLHF.